The sequence of this T cell receptor beta chain was determined in a study of blood T cell repertoires in COVID-19. Background on the study: In each case, the material was cDNA or gDNA derived from T cells, B-cell-depleted T cells, or PBMCs.

With V trimmed by 0 bases and J by 4 bases, 12 bases remained unmatched. The CDR3 covers 19 residues. Per the germline V gene, CDR1 is SGDLS and CDR2 is YYNGEE. Under the authors' procedure: Nucleated cell number was recorded as an estimate derived from reference gene primer amplification. Assay used: immunoSEQ multiplex PCR; TCRdb lists only in-frame clones, some missing. D and trimming come from the DNA, and the V and J calls and clone size come from that table. In the table there are around 100,000 clones, roughly 92% of which are singletons. V gene TRBV9 combines with J gene TRBJ1-3; 11 bases map to TRBD1. The sample was peripheral blood. The TCR sequence derives from a man aged 50 to 59 with active COVID-19. In DNA, the CDR3 is TGTGCCAGCAGCGTAGCGGGGGGGACAGGGGGTCTTGCCGGAAACACCATATATTTT. This sequence encodes CASSVAGGTGGLAGNTIYF. The full variable domain, with the rest looked up from reference TRBV9 and TRBJ1-3, is DSGVTQTPKHLITATGQRVTLRCSPRSGDLSVYWYQQSLDQGLQFLIQYYNGEERAKGNILERFSAQQFPDLHSELNLSSLELGDSALYFCASSVAGGTGGLAGNTIYFGEGSWLTVV.